The rows below give T cell receptor beta chains drawn from one sample of a study of T cell changes during pregnancy in multiple sclerosis. Some clones are missing from TCRdb's copy, which holds only in-frame ones; the method was immunoSEQ multiplex PCR. The table has almost 50,000 clones, roughly 92% seen once. The sample here was peripheral blood, taken after pregnancy. Receptors were obtained from a female donor with multiple sclerosis, enrolled in a pregnancy study. Each CDR3 is given with its conserved first and last residue. D genes are given only for firm matches. Clone size is stated in some rows and not others, as once, few, many or a class when expanded.

j_call,d_call,clone_size,v_call,cdr3_nt,cdr3_aa
TRBJ2-5,-,-,TRBV11-2,TGTGCCAGCAGCTTTTTCTGGGGGGGGGCAAACGAGACCCAGTACTTC,CASSFFWGGANETQYF
TRBJ2-7,-,-,TRBV27,TGTGCCAGCAGTTCGGGGACTTACTACGAGCAGTACTTC,CASSSGTYYEQYF
TRBJ2-2,-,once,TRBV2,TGTGCCAGCAGTGTTTCCCAGCCAGGCACCGGGGAGCTGTTTTTT,CASSVSQPGTGELFF
TRBJ1-6,TRBD1,-,TRBV27,TGTGCCAGCAGTTTAGCCCCGGACAGGATTTCACCCCTCCACTTT,CASSLAPDRISPLHF
TRBJ2-4,TRBD2,-,TRBV6-1,TGTGCCAGCAGTCCACTCAGCGGGGGGGCTAACATTCAGTACTTC,CASSPLSGGANIQYF
TRBJ2-1,TRBD2,once,TRBV30,TGTGCCTGGAGTGTACTGGCGGGGGGCCTCCGCGAGCAGTTCTTC,CAWSVLAGGLREQFF
TRBJ2-7,-,once,TRBV7-8,TGTGCCAGCAGTTCCCTTTACGAGCAGTACTTC,CASSSLYEQYF
TRBJ1-6,-,-,TRBV27,TGTGCCAGCAGGGAAACAGGGTTAAATTCACCCCTCCACTTT,CASRETGLNSPLHF
TRBJ2-7,TRBD1,-,TRBV6-5,TGTGCCAGCAGCCGGGACAGCTCAAGGTCCTACGAGCAGTACTTC,CASSRDSSRSYEQYF
TRBJ2-3,TRBD2,-,TRBV5-1,TGCGCCAGCAGCCTGGGACTAGCCCCAGATACGCAGTATTTT,CASSLGLAPDTQYF
TRBJ2-5,TRBD1,-,TRBV5-4,TGTGCCAGCGTCAGAGGGGGGACAGGGGCGCAAGAGACCCAGTACTTC,CASVRGGTGAQETQYF
TRBJ2-7,-,-,TRBV9,TGTGCCAGCAGCCGATCAGGGGAGTCCTACGAGCAGTACTTC,CASSRSGESYEQYF
TRBJ1-2,TRBD1,-,TRBV29-1,TGCAGCGTCGAGACAGGGGGCTATGGCTACACCTTC,CSVETGGYGYTF
TRBJ2-7,-,-,TRBV2,TGTGCCAGCAGTGACTACAGTTCAATTCTCCCCTTC,CASSDYSSILPF
TRBJ1-3,-,-,TRBV7-2,TGTGCCAGCAGCTGGCGGGGAGGGGGAAACACCATATATTTT,CASSWRGGGNTIYF
TRBJ1-3,TRBD1,-,TRBV7-6,TGTGCCAGCAGCCCCCGGGACAGGGGCGCCTCTGGAAACACCATATATTTT,CASSPRDRGASGNTIYF